This is a list of T cell receptor beta chains from one sample in a study of beta chain features in type 1 diabetes. Sequencing was performed with immunoSEQ multiplex PCR; in TCRdb, only in-frame clones are kept and a portion is missing. The profile covers around 30,000 clones, with approximately 65% appearing a single time and 2% to 3% taken by the ten largest. The sequencing sample was made of Tregs from blood. These receptors were taken from a woman under 40 with type 1 diabetes. Each CDR3 is given with its conserved first and last residue. Fields, in order: clone size, V gene, J gene, D gene, CDR3 DNA, CDR3 protein. A D gene is named only where the DNA matches it firmly. Not all rows give a size; the values are once, few, many and, for expanded clones, a class.

clone size: -
V gene: TRBV4-1
J gene: TRBJ1-5
D gene: TRBD1
CDR3 DNA: TGCGCCAGCAGCCGGACAGGAATCAATCAGCCCCAGCATTTT
CDR3 protein: CASSRTGINQPQHF

clone size: -
V gene: TRBV12-5
J gene: TRBJ2-5
D gene: -
CDR3 DNA: TGTGCTAGTGGTTTGGACCTCGTTCGAGGGAAAGAGACCCAGTACTTC
CDR3 protein: CASGLDLVRGKETQYF

clone size: once
V gene: TRBV5-1
J gene: TRBJ2-7
D gene: -
CDR3 DNA: TGCGCCAGCAGCCCGGGGATTACCTACGAGCAGTACTTC
CDR3 protein: CASSPGITYEQYF

clone size: few
V gene: TRBV5-1
J gene: TRBJ2-7
D gene: -
CDR3 DNA: TGCGCCAGCAGCATAACCAGGGGAGAGCAGTACTTC
CDR3 protein: CASSITRGEQYF

clone size: -
V gene: TRBV6-1
J gene: TRBJ2-7
D gene: -
CDR3 DNA: TGTGCCAGCAGTAAGCAGGTGTACGAGCAGTACTTC
CDR3 protein: CASSKQVYEQYF

clone size: -
V gene: TRBV14
J gene: TRBJ2-6
D gene: TRBD1
CDR3 DNA: TGTGCCAGCAGCCAAGATGTTTATAACAGGGGCTCTGGGGCCAACGTCCTGACTTTC
CDR3 protein: CASSQDVYNRGSGANVLTF

clone size: once
V gene: TRBV23-1
J gene: TRBJ2-1
D gene: -
CDR3 DNA: TGCGCCAGCAGGTCCGTCGCTAGAAGCTCCTACAATGAGCAGTTCTTC
CDR3 protein: CASRSVARSSYNEQFF

clone size: -
V gene: TRBV7-3
J gene: TRBJ2-3
D gene: TRBD2
CDR3 DNA: TGTGCCAGCAGCTTAGTCGGGAGGAGCACAGATACGCAGTATTTT
CDR3 protein: CASSLVGRSTDTQYF

clone size: -
V gene: TRBV6-5
J gene: TRBJ2-5
D gene: TRBD1
CDR3 DNA: TGTGCCAGCAGAGGACACAGGGGGCAAGAGACCCAGTACTTC
CDR3 protein: CASRGHRGQETQYF

clone size: -
V gene: TRBV6-5
J gene: TRBJ1-2
D gene: -
CDR3 DNA: TGTGCCAGCAGTTCGGAACAGGGAAGGGGCTACACCTTC
CDR3 protein: CASSSEQGRGYTF

clone size: once
V gene: TRBV5-6
J gene: TRBJ2-3
D gene: -
CDR3 DNA: TGTGCCAGCTCCAGGGACTCAGATACGCAGTATTTT
CDR3 protein: CASSRDSDTQYF

clone size: few
V gene: TRBV28
J gene: TRBJ2-1
D gene: TRBD2
CDR3 DNA: TGTGCCAGCAGAGGCACTAGCGGGAAGCAGTTCTTC
CDR3 protein: CASRGTSGKQFF

clone size: -
V gene: TRBV5-1
J gene: TRBJ2-7
D gene: -
CDR3 DNA: TGCGCCAGCAGCCCCGACACCCCTTCCTACGAGCAGTACTTC
CDR3 protein: CASSPDTPSYEQYF

clone size: -
V gene: TRBV7-2
J gene: TRBJ2-2
D gene: TRBD1
CDR3 DNA: TGTGCCAGCAGCCCCGGGACAGGGAGGACCGGGGAGCTGTTTTTT
CDR3 protein: CASSPGTGRTGELFF

clone size: few
V gene: TRBV2
J gene: TRBJ2-7
D gene: -
CDR3 DNA: TGTGCCAGCAGTTACGGCTACGAGCAGTACTTC
CDR3 protein: CASSYGYEQYF

clone size: -
V gene: TRBV10-3
J gene: TRBJ1-1
D gene: -
CDR3 DNA: TGTGCCATCAGTCAGGACAGAGCGAACACTGAAGCTTTCTTT
CDR3 protein: CAISQDRANTEAFF

clone size: -
V gene: TRBV5-1
J gene: TRBJ2-7
D gene: TRBD1
CDR3 DNA: TGCGCCAGCAGTTTACCGGGACAGGGAGGCGACGAGCAGTACTTC
CDR3 protein: CASSLPGQGGDEQYF

clone size: -
V gene: TRBV5-1
J gene: TRBJ2-6
D gene: -
CDR3 DNA: TGCGCCAGCAGCTTGAGGGAAATAGCGTCTGGGGCCAACGTCCTGACTTTC
CDR3 protein: CASSLREIASGANVLTF

clone size: -
V gene: TRBV9
J gene: TRBJ1-4
D gene: -
CDR3 DNA: TGTGCCAGCAGCGTAGCTGGCGGAGAAAAACTGTTTTTT
CDR3 protein: CASSVAGGEKLFF

clone size: -
V gene: TRBV5-4
J gene: TRBJ1-1
D gene: -
CDR3 DNA: TGTGCCAGTGCTAGGGAACAGGCGTCGAACACTGAAGCTTTCTTT
CDR3 protein: CASAREQASNTEAFF

clone size: -
V gene: TRBV7-9
J gene: TRBJ1-2
D gene: -
CDR3 DNA: TGTGCCAGCAGCTTAGTTTCAGCGATCTCTGGCTACACCTTC
CDR3 protein: CASSLVSAISGYTF

clone size: -
V gene: TRBV5-6
J gene: TRBJ2-1
D gene: TRBD1
CDR3 DNA: TGTGCCAGCAGCACCCAGGACAGGGTGGAAGGTGAGCAGTTCTTC
CDR3 protein: CASSTQDRVEGEQFF

clone size: -
V gene: TRBV28
J gene: TRBJ1-2
D gene: -
CDR3 DNA: TGTGCCAGCAGTTTATTTTACTACTATGGCTACACCTTC
CDR3 protein: CASSLFYYYGYTF

clone size: -
V gene: TRBV10-2
J gene: TRBJ2-1
D gene: TRBD2
CDR3 DNA: TGCGCCAGCAGGGGACTAGCGGGAGAGAAATTTGATGAGCAGTTCTTC
CDR3 protein: CASRGLAGEKFDEQFF

clone size: once
V gene: TRBV29-1
J gene: TRBJ2-5
D gene: TRBD2
CDR3 DNA: TGCACAACTAGCGGGAGGGCCTCGGGCCTTCACCAAGAGACCCAGTACTTC
CDR3 protein: CTTSGRASGLHQETQYF

clone size: few
V gene: TRBV29-1
J gene: TRBJ2-7
D gene: TRBD2
CDR3 DNA: TGCAGCGTTGTACCGACTAGCGGGACCAGCTCCTACGAGCAGTACTTC
CDR3 protein: CSVVPTSGTSSYEQYF

clone size: -
V gene: TRBV2
J gene: TRBJ2-5
D gene: -
CDR3 DNA: TGTGCCAGCAGTGAATACTCCCAAGAGACCCAGTACTTC
CDR3 protein: CASSEYSQETQYF

clone size: few
V gene: TRBV10-3
J gene: TRBJ2-7
D gene: -
CDR3 DNA: TGTGCCATCAGTGAGTCGCCGTCGCACTCGGGGATGTACTTC
CDR3 protein: CAISESPSHSGMYF

clone size: -
V gene: TRBV5-1
J gene: TRBJ1-1
D gene: TRBD1
CDR3 DNA: TGCGCCAGCAGCTTGGGGACAGGGGCTGAAGCTTTCTTT
CDR3 protein: CASSLGTGAEAFF

clone size: -
V gene: TRBV18
J gene: TRBJ2-2
D gene: -
CDR3 DNA: TGTGCCAGCTCAAGCACACAGGGCACCGGGGAGCTGTTTTTT
CDR3 protein: CASSSTQGTGELFF

clone size: few
V gene: TRBV5-1
J gene: TRBJ2-1
D gene: TRBD2
CDR3 DNA: TGCGCCAGCAACGCAAGGACTAGCGGGAGATCCTACAATGAGCAGTTCTTC
CDR3 protein: CASNARTSGRSYNEQFF

clone size: few
V gene: TRBV5-1
J gene: TRBJ2-7
D gene: TRBD2
CDR3 DNA: TGCGCCAGCAGGCAAGCGGGAGGGCCCTCAAAGCAGTACTTC
CDR3 protein: CASRQAGGPSKQYF

clone size: -
V gene: TRBV19
J gene: TRBJ2-5
D gene: -
CDR3 DNA: TGTGCCAGCGGTCAAAAAGAGACCCAGTACTTC
CDR3 protein: CASGQKETQYF